A selection of T cell receptor beta chains follows, all from one sample in a study of T cells in Graves' hyperthyroidism and ophthalmopathy. Via MiXCR, TCRdb re-called the multiplex PCR reads, giving one row per CDR3 protein. The table lists a few hundred thousand distinct CDR3 sequences, roughly 15% of them singletons. The sequenced material came from blood. These receptors all stem from a woman aged 25-40 years with Graves' ophthalmopathy. The CDR3 runs from the conserved cysteine through the conserved F or W. The D gene is left open where the match is weak. Clone size appears in some rows only: once, few, many, or a class for an expanded clone.

>TRBV28|15|NA|TRBJ2-7|NA
TGTGCCAGCAGTCAGGGATCGGTTGGCTCCTACGAGCAGTACTTC
CASSQGSVGSYEQYF
>TRBV5-1|14|NA|TRBJ2-3|NA
TGCGCCAGCGGGGTGGGTCCTAGCACAGATACGCAGTATTTT
CASGVGPSTDTQYF
>TRBV5-1|13|many|TRBJ2-7|TRBD2
TGCGCCAGCAGCGTAGCGGGAGCCTACGAGCAGTACTTC
CASSVAGAYEQYF
>TRBV6-1|15|few|TRBJ1-5|TRBD1
TGTGCCAGCAGACCCCAGGGGGCTAGCAATCAGCCCCAGCATTTT
CASRPQGASNQPQHF
>TRBV9|14|NA|TRBJ2-5|NA
TGTGCCAGCAGCGTAAAAGACTTACAAGAGACCCAGTACTTC
CASSVKDLQETQYF
>TRBV5-1|13|many|TRBJ2-7|NA
TGCGCCAGCAGCTTCGGGGTCGGCTACGAGCAGTACTTC
CASSFGVGYEQYF
>TRBV14|14|many|TRBJ1-1|NA
TGTGCCAGCAGCCAAGACACTAGTAACCTTGAAGCTTTCTTT
CASSQDTSNLEAFF
>TRBV6-2/TRBV6-3|14|few|TRBJ2-1|NA
TGTGCCAGCAGACCCCCTCAAATAGGCCATGAGCAGTTCTTC
CASRPPQIGHEQFF
>TRBV6-5|16|NA|TRBJ1-5|NA
TGTGCCAGCAGTTCCGGGAGGTATAATAGCAATCAGCCCCAGCATTTT
CASSSGRYNSNQPQHF
>TRBV12-3/TRBV12-4|14|many|TRBJ2-1|NA
TGTGCCAGCAGTTTCATGGTCCAGGCCAAGGTGCAGTTCTTC
CASSFMVQAKVQFF
>TRBV28|11|NA|TRBJ2-7|NA
TGTGCCAGCAGTTTATCCCTCGAGCAGTACTTC
CASSLSLEQYF
>TRBV7-2|15|NA|TRBJ2-2|NA
TGTGCCAGCAGCTTAGCCCAGGGTAATCACGGGGAGCTGTTTTTT
CASSLAQGNHGELFF
>TRBV9|15|many|TRBJ2-7|NA
TGTGCCAGCAGCGAAAGAACTCCCAGGTTGGCCGAGCAGTACTTC
CASSERTPRLAEQYF
>TRBV5-8|15|NA|TRBJ2-3|TRBD2
TGTGCCAAGTCCCCCGGGACTAGCGGCACAGATACGCAGTATTTT
CAKSPGTSGTDTQYF
>TRBV7-2|16|few|TRBJ2-3|NA
TGTGCCAGCAGCTTAGTAGGCGTGATGGGCATAGATACGCAGTATTTT
CASSLVGVMGIDTQYF
>TRBV13|15|few|TRBJ2-7|NA
TGTGCCAGCCTTACCCGCGGGGACTCTATCTACGAGCAGTACTTC
CASLTRGDSIYEQYF
>TRBV12-3/TRBV12-4|14|many|TRBJ1-1|NA
TGTGCCAGCAGTTGGACAGCGACCAACACTGAAGCTTTCTTT
CASSWTATNTEAFF
>TRBV2|16|many|TRBJ2-1|TRBD2
TGTGCCAGCAGTGAAGAGCGGCTAGCGGGCGCCGTAGAGCAGTTCTTC
CASSEERLAGAVEQFF
>TRBV20-1|14|many|TRBJ2-3|NA
TGCAGTGCTAGTAAAGGAGGGTTCACAGATACGCAGTATTTT
CSASKGGFTDTQYF
>TRBV7-8|15|many|TRBJ1-5|NA
TGTGCCAGCAGCTACTTACCGGAGATCAATCAGCCCCAGCATTTT
CASSYLPEINQPQHF
>TRBV6-5|14|many|TRBJ1-1|TRBD1
TGTGCCAGCAGTTACACGGGACAGACGCCTGAAGCTTTCTTT
CASSYTGQTPEAFF
>TRBV11-3|15|many|TRBJ2-1|TRBD1
TGTGCCAGCAGCTTAGAAGTGACAGGGGGGAATGAGCAGTTCTTC
CASSLEVTGGNEQFF
>TRBV18|14|few|TRBJ1-2|NA
TGTGCCAGCTCACCACCGTTTCCGGTCTATGGCTACACCTTC
CASSPPFPVYGYTF
>TRBV20-1|12|many|TRBJ2-3|NA
TGCAGCTCAGGGGGGAGCACAGATACGCAGTATTTT
CSSGGSTDTQYF
>TRBV20-1|16|NA|TRBJ2-1|TRBD1
TGCAGTGCTAGATTCGTTGGGGACAGGGGATACAATGAGCAGTTCTTC
CSARFVGDRGYNEQFF
>TRBV3-1|15|many|TRBJ2-1|TRBD2
TGTGCCAGCAGCCTACTAGCGGGACAGAACAATGAGCAGTTCTTC
CASSLLAGQNNEQFF
>TRBV14|15|few|TRBJ2-1|NA
TGTGCCAGCAGCCAAAGACAGGTCTCCTACAATGGGCAGTTCTTC
CASSQRQVSYNGQFF
>TRBV24-1|13|few|TRBJ1-2|NA
TGTGCCACCAGACAGGGTATAAACTATGGCTACACCTTC
CATRQGINYGYTF
>TRBV25-1|16|NA|TRBJ2-2|TRBD1
TGTGCCAGCAGTGCAGCTCGGGACAGGTACACCGGGGAACTGTTTTTT
CASSAARDRYTGELFF
>TRBV12-3/TRBV12-4|12|NA|TRBJ2-7|NA
TGTGCCAGCAGTTTTGTTAGCCACGAGCAGTACTTC
CASSFVSHEQYF
>TRBV12-3/TRBV12-4|15|NA|TRBJ1-4|NA
TGTGCCAGCAGTTTAATTAGGGGGGCTAATGAAAAACTGTTTTTT
CASSLIRGANEKLFF
>TRBV28|16|many|TRBJ2-1|NA
TGTGCCAGCGGAAGGTCCTCAGGGGAGCCCTACAATGAGCAGTTCTTC
CASGRSSGEPYNEQFF
>TRBV20-1|14|few|TRBJ1-4|NA
TGCAGTGCTAGACTCCCCGGTACTTTCGAAAAACTGTTTTTT
CSARLPGTFEKLFF
>TRBV20-1|16|many|TRBJ2-1|NA
TGCAGTGCCCCGAGATGGGGGCTAGCGGATAACAATGAGCAGTTCTTC
CSAPRWGLADNNEQFF
>TRBV7-2|16|many|TRBJ2-1|NA
TGTGCCAGCAGCTTGCGGGTGGGCAGAAAGGTTGCTGAGCAGTTCTTC
CASSLRVGRKVAEQFF
>TRBV4-3|15|few|TRBJ2-3|TRBD2
TGCGCCAGCAGCCCCAATAGCGGGACGACAGATACGCAGTATTTT
CASSPNSGTTDTQYF
>TRBV5-1|15|many|TRBJ2-1|TRBD2
TGCGCCAGCGATACCGGGACTAGGTCCTACAATGAGCAGTTCTTC
CASDTGTRSYNEQFF
>TRBV20-1|12|many|TRBJ2-7|NA
TGCAGTGCTACCGGACAGACCTACGAGCAGTACTTC
CSATGQTYEQYF
>TRBV20-1|17|many|TRBJ1-5|TRBD1
TGCAGTGCTAGAGTACACGGGGGGTGGGACAGGGATCAGCCCCAGCATTTT
CSARVHGGWDRDQPQHF
>TRBV7-9|17|few|TRBJ2-5|NA
TGTGCCAGCAGCCCACCTAGGGGTCAGACAAATAAAGAGACCCAGTACTTC
CASSPPRGQTNKETQYF
>TRBV20-1|14|many|TRBJ1-1|NA
TGCAGTGCTAGAGATGGGCGGATGAACACTGAAGCTTTCTTT
CSARDGRMNTEAFF
>TRBV5-8|11|NA|TRBJ1-1|NA
TGTGCCAGCAGCTTGGACCTGGAAGCTTTCTTT
CASSLDLEAFF
>TRBV9|18|few|TRBJ2-6|TRBD2
TGTGCCAGCAGCGTAGAACCGGGAGGGCCAGGCGGGGCCAACGTCCTGACTTTC
CASSVEPGGPGGANVLTF
>TRBV9|17|NA|TRBJ2-1|TRBD2
TGTGCCAGCAGCTTCCGAATCTCAGCGGGAGGGGTTAATGAGCAGTTCTTC
CASSFRISAGGVNEQFF
>TRBV20-1|15|many|TRBJ2-1|TRBD1
TGCAGTGCTCGGCAAGGACAGGGGGCGTCCAATGAGCAGTTCTTC
CSARQGQGASNEQFF
>TRBV7-9|15|few|TRBJ2-7|TRBD2
TGTGCCAGCAGCAAGGGACTAGCGGGAGAACGTGAGCAGTACTTC
CASSKGLAGEREQYF
>TRBV13|12|few|TRBJ1-1|NA
TGTGCCAGCAGCCCACGGAGTGGTGGAACTTTCTTT
CASSPRSGGTFF
>TRBV15|17|many|TRBJ1-5|NA
TGTGCCACCAGCAGAGGACGGGGGCGCGGGGACAATCAGCCCCAGCATTTT
CATSRGRGRGDNQPQHF
>TRBV29-1|12|NA|TRBJ2-7|NA
TGCAGCGTTTTCGGGACCCTCTACGACCAGTACTTC
CSVFGTLYDQYF
>TRBV5-1|15|NA|TRBJ1-2|NA
TGCGCCAGCAGCTTGGTCTTGGGGGCTAAATATGGCTACACCTTC
CASSLVLGAKYGYTF
>TRBV10-3|15|NA|TRBJ2-2|TRBD1
TGTGCCTCATGGGACAGGACTTTCAACACCGGGGAGCTGTTTTTT
CASWDRTFNTGELFF
>TRBV6-2/TRBV6-3|15|few|TRBJ2-1|NA
TGTGCCAGCAGGCCCGCCACCGGTGGGTACAATGAGCAGTTCTTC
CASRPATGGYNEQFF
>TRBV28|17|many|TRBJ2-1|NA
TGTGCCAGCAGTTTATTAGGTGCGGCGGGGCAATACAATGAGCAGTTCTTC
CASSLLGAAGQYNEQFF
>TRBV2|16|many|TRBJ2-7|TRBD2
TGTGCCAGCAGTGAAGCGCGGCTAGCGGGAGTCAGCGAGCAGTACTTC
CASSEARLAGVSEQYF